Below are 32 T cell receptor beta chains sequenced from a single sample in a study of T cell responses to AZD1222 COVID-19 vaccine. Assay: immunoSEQ multiplex PCR; the TCRdb copy retains only in-frame clones and omits some. The profile shows over 100,000 clones, over 80% of them singletons. The sequencing here drew on peripheral blood, taken on day 0 of AZD1222 vaccination. The receptors come from an adult in good health.

Remarks on this clone: Germline is not matched at one junction end, which may reflect a read error. CDR3 region: CASSFLFASGQETQYF. The CDR3 nucleotides are TGTGCTAGCAGCTTCCTTTTCGCCAGCGGACAAGAGACCCAGTACTTC. This sequence joins TRBV7-7 and TRBJ2-5; a possible D gene is TRBD2 (5 bases). CDR1 is SSHAT, CDR2 FNYEAQ, per germline (reference sequence). The CDR3 is 16 residues long.

J is TRBJ1-1 and V is TRBV6-1; D remains unclear. Trimming cost V 0 bases and J 0 bases, with 5 bases left between them. The CDR3 totals 14 residues. The V gene's germline CDR1 is MNHNS and CDR2 SASEGT. CDR3 sequence (DNA): TGTGCCAGCAGTGAAGCGCTCCTGAACACTGAAGCTTTCTTT. Its protein is CASSEALLNTEAFF.

This clone was seen just once. The J gene is TRBJ2-5, the V gene TRBV2, with 13 nucleotides matching TRBD2. With V trimmed by 6 bases and J by 5 bases, 15 bases remained unmatched. CDR3 length: 18 residues. Germline CDR1 SNHLY, CDR2 FYNNEI. CDR3 in amino acids: CASSSRRGLAGKRETQYF. CDR3 coding DNA: TGTGCCAGCAGCTCACGTCGGGGACTAGCGGGGAAGAGGGAGACCCAGTACTTC.

The rearrangement joins TRBV10-3 to TRBJ2-3, with a possible D match to TRBD1 (5 bases). This CDR3 comprises 11 residues. Germline-derived CDR1 and CDR2 are ENHRY and SYGVKD. The germline V and J ends were trimmed by 5 bases and 7 bases, with 7 bases remaining between them. CDR3 sequence reads: CAISQGNTQYF. DNA for the CDR3: TGTGCCATCAGTCAGGGAAATACGCAGTATTTT.

This chain connects TRBV10-3 to TRBJ2-4; 7 bases line up with TRBD2. This CDR3 is 15 amino acids long. The ends lost 2 bases at V and 3 bases at J; junction bases unmatched: 4. Germline loops: CDR1 ENHRY, CDR2 SYGVKD. The CDR3 reads CAISENSGDKNIQYF. Here the CDR3 DNA reads TGTGCCATCAGTGAGAACAGCGGGGACAAAAACATTCAGTACTTC.

The chain links TRBV11-2 to TRBJ2-6, with D unclear. This CDR3 spans 15 amino acids. CDR1 is SGHAT and CDR2 is FQNNGV in the germline V gene. V was shortened by 2 bases and J by 2 bases, with 7 bases between the two germline ends. The CDR3 DNA reads as TGTGCCAGCAGCTTAAGTTGGACTGGGGCCAACGTCCTGACTTTC. It specifies CASSLSWTGANVLTF. The full variable domain, its missing parts supplied by reference TRBV11-2 and TRBJ2-6, is EAGVAQSPRYKIIEKRQSVAFWCNPISGHATLYWYQQILGQGPKLLIQFQNNGVVDDSQLPKDRFSAERLKGVDSTLKIQPAKLEDSAVYLCASSLSWTGANVLTFGAGSRLTVL.

This chain's CDR3 is CASSPESHYGYTF. The CDR3 region has the DNA TGCGCCAGCAGCCCCGAAAGCCACTATGGCTACACCTTC. The genes are TRBV5-1 and TRBJ1-2, with D unclear. The CDR3 is 13 amino acids. Trimming took off 4 bases at V and 3 bases at J, with 10 bases between the two ends. Germline V gives CDR1 SGHRS, CDR2 YFSETQ.

In nucleotides, the CDR3 is TGTGCCAGCTCACCAGCGGGGGGGAACACAGATACGCAGTATTTT. Protein: CASSPAGGNTDTQYF. This sequence joins TRBV18 and TRBJ2-3; 9 positions agree with TRBD2. Germline CDR1 and CDR2: KGHSH and LQKENI. V shed 2 bases, J shed 2 bases, and the junction held 2 bases outside the gene matches. This CDR3 has 15 residues.

V and J are TRBV10-1 and TRBJ2-7; unclear D gene. CDR1 is WNHNN, CDR2 SYGVQD, per germline (reference sequence). This CDR3 has 13 residues. The V end was cut by 4 bases, the J end by 1 base, with 8 bases between. The DNA of the CDR3 is TGCGCCAGCAGTGCGGACCTTTCCTACGAGCAGTACTTC. This gives the protein CASSADLSYEQYF.

The chain uses TRBV7-7 and TRBJ1-3; D gene ambiguous. Germline V CDR1 and CDR2: SSHAT, FNYEAQ (reference sequence). V gave up 5 bases and J gave up 2 bases, with 10 bases separating them. The CDR3 covers 14 residues. CDR3: CASSPLFPGNTIYF. The CDR3 DNA is TGTGCCAGCAGCCCTCTTTTTCCTGGAAACACCATATATTTT.

The gene calls are TRBV6-5 and TRBJ1-5, with D maybe TRBD1 (5 bases). V was pared by 0 bases and J by 4 bases, with 10 bases between. Germline assignment: CDR1 MNHEY and CDR2 SVGAGI. CDR3 length equals 15 residues. CDR3 DNA: TGTGCCAGCAGTTACTCGAGACAGTCAAATCAGCCCCAGCATTTT. Protein product: CASSYSRQSNQPQHF.

The chain recombines TRBV9 with TRBJ2-7; D might be TRBD1 or TRBD2, each matching 6 bases. Germline V CDR1 and CDR2: SGDLS, YYNGEE. CDR3 length equals 14 residues. The V and J ends lost 1 base and 7 bases respectively, with 15 bases between them. CDR3 nucleotides: TGTGCCAGCAGCGTAAGGGGGGCCTCCGGGGAGCAGTACTTC. Translated, it gives CASSVRGASGEQYF.

The V and J genes are TRBV29-1 and TRBJ1-1; tentatively, D is TRBD1 (5 bases). The CDR3 runs 12 residues. Germline CDR1 is SQVTM and CDR2 is ANQGSEA. V lost 7 bases and J 2 bases, leaving 11 bases between the germline ends. In DNA, the CDR3 is TGCAGCGGTAGGCAGGGAAACACTGAAGCTTTCTTT. Residues: CSGRQGNTEAFF.

The chain couples TRBV10-2 to TRBJ1-5; tentatively, D is TRBD1 (5 bases). CDR3 length equals 16 residues. CDR1 and CDR2 from the germline V gene are WSHSY and SAAADI. Trimming took off 1 base at V and 3 bases at J, with 13 bases between the two ends. DNA of the CDR3: TGCGCCAGCAGTGAGTTCGAAAGGGGTGACAATCAGCCCCAGCATTTT. Amino acids: CASSEFERGDNQPQHF.

The sample holds one count of this clone. The chain uses TRBV7-6 and TRBJ1-1; D not resolved. The CDR3 is 14 amino acids. V was trimmed by 1 base and J by 11 bases, leaving 17 bases between them. Germline values: CDR1 SGHVS, CDR2 FNYEAQ. CDR3 sequence (DNA): TGTGCCAGCAGCTTAGGGGTCGCCTTGGGCGACGCTTTCTTT. This encodes CASSLGVALGDAFF.

The rearrangement links TRBV21-1 to TRBJ1-5; TRBD1, the table's D call, lacks a check against the DNA. TRBV21-1 is an annotated pseudogene. The CDR3 is made up of 18 amino acids. CDR3 nucleotides: TGTGCCAGCAGCTCCGACAGGGGCGGGTTACAAAGCAATCAGCCCCAGCATTTT. Its translation is CASSSDRGGLQSNQPQHF.

V gene TRBV30 combines with J gene TRBJ1-1; D remains ambiguous. V shed 0 bases and J shed 1 base, with 6 bases lying between them. Germline V gives CDR1 GTSNPN, CDR2 SVGIG (reference sequence). This CDR3 contains 13 residues. The CDR3 DNA sequence: TGTGCCTGGAGTGTACAACAGAACACTGAAGCTTTCTTT. This gives the protein CAWSVQQNTEAFF.

The chain joins TRBV4-2 to TRBJ1-5; weak D call: TRBD1 (5 bases). The CDR3 consists of 16 residues. The V gene's germline CDR1 is LGHNA and CDR2 YNFKEQ. V was trimmed by 3 bases and J by 3 bases, leaving 15 bases between them. The CDR3 DNA sequence: TGTGCCAGCAGCCATGTTGGGGGTGGGCCCAATCAGCCCCAGCATTTT. It translates to CASSHVGGGPNQPQHF.

The V and J genes are TRBV15 and TRBJ1-5; unclear D gene. The V gene lost 0 bases and the J gene lost 3 bases, with 18 bases spanning the gap. Germline V lookup: CDR1 LNHNV, CDR2 YYDKDF (reference sequence). The CDR3 contains 18 residues. CDR3 residues: CATSRDLWASTTNQPQHF. The DNA for the CDR3 is TGTGCCACCAGCAGAGATCTCTGGGCGTCTACTACCAATCAGCCCCAGCATTTT.

The chain carries TRBV7-9 and TRBJ2-7; D unresolved. Germline lookup yields CDR1 SEHNR and CDR2 FQNEAQ (reference sequence). CDR3 length: 12 amino acids. The V gene lost 5 bases and the J gene lost 0 bases, with 5 bases spanning the gap. The DNA of the CDR3 is TGTGCCAGCAGCAGCAACTCCTACGAGCAGTACTTC. Encoded protein: CASSSNSYEQYF.

The CDR3 loop reads CASKLSGVRNTEAFF. The CDR3 DNA follows: TGTGCCAGCAAGCTCTCGGGGGTGCGGAACACTGAAGCTTTCTTT. The chain uses TRBV6-5 and TRBJ1-1, with D perhaps TRBD1 (5 bases). This CDR3 region has 15 residues. Germline CDR1 is MNHEY and CDR2 is SVGAGI. With 7 bases removed from V and 1 base from J, the gap between germline ends came to 16 bases.

This clone was counted a few times. V and J are TRBV6-4 and TRBJ2-2; the match to TRBD2 covers 10 bases. Trimming removed 0 bases from V and 6 bases from J; junction bases left unmatched: 7. The CDR3 runs to 17 residues. The germline V gene has CDR1 MRHNA and CDR2 SNTAGT. The CDR3 region is CASSDSERSGRAGELFF. CDR3 bases: TGTGCCAGCAGTGACTCGGAGCGAAGCGGGAGGGCCGGGGAGCTGTTTTTT.

In this sample, this clone turned up a few times. The chain combines TRBV11-3 with TRBJ1-1, with D possibly matching TRBD1 (5 bases). The germline CDR1 and CDR2 sequences are SGHNT and YENEEA. V lost 0 bases to trimming and J lost 3 bases, with 8 bases between them. CDR3 size: 14 residues. Here the CDR3 DNA reads TGTGCCAGCAGCTTAGATCAACAGGACACTGAAGCTTTCTTT. This codes for CASSLDQQDTEAFF. Complete variable domain (other parts from reference TRBV11-3 and TRBJ1-1): EAGVVQSPRYKIIEKKQPVAFWCNPISGHNTLYWYLQNLGQGPELLIRYENEEAVDDSQLPKDRFSAERLKGVDSTLKIQPAELGDSAVYLCASSLDQQDTEAFFGQGTRLTVV.

The chain uses TRBV2 and TRBJ1-2; D may be TRBD1 (6 bases). Trimming took off 9 bases at V and 3 bases at J, with 17 bases between the two ends. CDR3 length: 14 residues. Germline-derived CDR1 and CDR2 are SNHLY and FYNNEI. The chain's CDR3 is CASSTQGTHYGYTF. In DNA form, the CDR3 reads TGTGCCAGTAGTACGCAGGGGACCCACTATGGCTACACCTTC.

The chain combines TRBV2 with TRBJ1-2, with a weak D call TRBD1 (5 bases). V lost 3 bases, J lost 6 bases, and 8 bases lay in between. This CDR3 comprises 12 residues. Germline V CDR1 and CDR2: SNHLY, FYNNEI. CDR3: CASSETEHGYTF. The CDR3 region has the DNA TGTGCCAGCAGTGAGACAGAACATGGCTACACCTTC.

The chain joins TRBV30 to TRBJ1-5; D gene unclear. This CDR3 comprises 13 residues. Germline loops: CDR1 GTSNPN, CDR2 SVGIG (reference sequence). V was trimmed by 1 base and J by 3 bases, leaving 7 bases between them. The CDR3 sequence: CAWSESYNQPQHF. The CDR3 coding sequence is TGTGCCTGGAGTGAGAGCTACAATCAGCCCCAGCATTTT.

CDR3 nucleotide sequence: TGTGCCAGCAGTTACTCGGAGAGAAGAGGGGGCACTGAAGCTTTCTTT. The encoded protein is CASSYSERRGGTEAFF. The chain combines TRBV6-5 with TRBJ1-1, with a possible D match to TRBD1 (6 bases). Germline CDR1 reads MNHEY; CDR2 reads SVGAGI. This CDR3 has 16 amino acids. Trimming cost V 0 bases and J 4 bases, with 15 bases left between them.

About this clone itself: Other DNA sequences of this sample code for an identical CDR3. The genes are TRBV30 and TRBJ1-4, with D unresolved. The CDR3 consists of 14 residues. V was shortened by 0 bases and J by 4 bases, with 9 bases between the two germline ends. Germline V gene lookup returns CDR1 GTSNPN and CDR2 SVGIG (reference sequence). The CDR3 protein is CAWSVRGRNEKLFF. The CDR3 DNA is TGTGCCTGGAGTGTACGTGGACGTAATGAAAAACTGTTTTTT.

This clone was counted a single time. The CDR3 DNA is TGCGCCAGCAGCGCATCTAGCGGGAGAGGGGCGGAGACCCAGTACTTC. The encoded protein is CASSASSGRGAETQYF. This rearrangement joins TRBV5-1 to TRBJ2-5; TRBD2 matches 10 bases. This CDR3 region has 16 residues. After removal of 4 bases from V and 5 bases from J, the junction contained 11 bases not matched to a gene. Germline V gives CDR1 SGHRS, CDR2 YFSETQ.

The chain combines TRBV7-2 with TRBJ1-2; D might be TRBD1 (6 bases). Germline loops: CDR1 SGHTA, CDR2 FQGNSA. The CDR3 totals 15 residues. Trimming removed 3 bases at V and 5 bases at J, with 16 bases between. The CDR3 DNA is TGTGCCAGCAGCTTTACAGGGTCCGGGCGATATGGCTACACCTTC. It encodes CASSFTGSGRYGYTF.

The J gene is TRBJ1-6, the V gene TRBV6-6, with 7 bases aligning to TRBD1. Unmatched junction bases numbered 9, after V lost 7 bases and J lost 9 bases. The CDR3 extends over 14 amino acids. Per the germline V gene, CDR1 is MNHNY and CDR2 is SVGAGI (reference sequence). The CDR3 loop is CASTLGTALSPLHF. CDR3 in DNA: TGTGCCAGCACCCTTGGGACAGCTCTTTCACCCCTCCACTTT.

The chain has TRBV7-9 and TRBJ2-2, with D tentatively TRBD1 or TRBD2 (5 bases each). V shed 8 bases and J shed 4 bases, with 11 bases lying between them. CDR1 and CDR2 from the germline V gene are SEHNR and FQNEAQ (reference sequence). The CDR3 spans 13 residues. CDR3 protein: CASGAGSTGELFF. The CDR3 nucleotides read TGTGCCAGCGGGGCAGGGAGCACCGGGGAGCTGTTTTTT.